This T cell receptor beta chain was sequenced for a study of Japanese encephalitis immunity and Zika vaccine responses (dated by TCRdb to 2020 to 2022). Turning to the overall study: Each included participant got alum-adjuvanted ZPIV three times, at weeks 0, 4 and 28, with every dose being 5.0 ug. Stimulations used ZIKV structural-protein peptide pools split into flavivirus-conserved and non-conserved sets, or JEV or YFV peptides matching the pre-vaccination. TCR repertoires were also analyzed from a few flavivirus-naive individuals at weeks 2, 6 and 52 after starting ZPIV vaccination. For TCR sequencing, roughly 6 representative participants were selected from each pre-vaccination group, and samples were taken at week 0 (after pre-vaccination, before ZPIV) and at week 52. Two to three months ahead of the first ZPIV dose, about a dozen participants were given JEV vaccine (IXIARO) as a two-dose regimen with the doses 28 days apart. The study examined whether earlier vaccination against Japanese encephalitis virus (JEV) or yellow fever virus (YFV) influenced CD4 T cell responses to the Zika vaccine. The ZIKV peptides, 15-mers that overlapped by 11 residues, were chosen for containing NetMHCpan/NetMHCII-predicted epitopes with affinity below 50 nM. Before ZPIV, approximately 13 participants were given one dose of YFV vaccine (YF-VAX), while roughly 10 participants were flavivirus-naive. What the work shows at the level of the full study, not this receptor alone: Only a few individuals showed CD8 T cell responses to ZIKV peptide pools, and those responses were very low in magnitude. Only a subset of trial participants with three doses and adequate samples was analyzed, not the entire vaccinated cohort. The individual peptides behind the cross-reactive responses were not identified because limits on sample size made peptide-pool deconvolution impossible. In JEV-pre-vaccinated donors, the repertoire richness of CD4 T cells responding to conserved ZIKV epitopes dropped significantly after ZPIV. Repertoire similarity across time-points and stimulations was higher in JEV-pre-vaccinated donors than in YFV-pre-vaccinated donors, indicating more clonotypes shared between ZIKV and JEV stimulation. Samples grouped by participant and showed no similarity between individuals, suggesting that no public TCRs were detected.

The protocol used for the library was 5' RACE. Before sequencing, the TCRbeta libraries were pooled in amounts proportional to the number of cells sorted for each library. Total RNA from sorted cells was extracted with RNAzol RT, and cDNA was made with an oligo(dT) primer and a template-switching oligo. The TCRbeta V-CDR3-J region was amplified by PCR with Kapa HiFi between a SMARTer oligo primer and a TCRbeta constant-region primer. A second PCR added Illumina adaptors and sample-specific index barcodes, with HighPrep bead cleanup and Bioanalyzer confirmation of a roughly 650 bp band. Libraries were sequenced on an Illumina MiSeq with 2x151 bp paired-end reads. The authors' analysis ran thus. Reads were demultiplexed with an in-house Java program, and MiXCR assigned TCRbeta annotations and counted clonotypes. Repertoire overlap used Morisita-Horn indices from the R package vegan, with UPGMA clustering and Circos plots of recurring clonotypes. Shannon diversity and richness were normalized to the highest possible value given the input cell numbers, yielding values from 0 to 1. CDR3beta sequences were aligned with MUSCLE, distances computed with SeqinR, and multidimensional scaling plotted in R. TCRdb redid the processing of the public reads, applying fastp at Q25 and MiXCR, and retained in-frame beta chains. A single entry per CDR3 protein holds the most common genes and DNA from its merged rows. The V and J calls reflect TCRdb's pipeline rather than the authors' work. For this sample there are roughly 1,500 distinct CDR3 sequences; approximately 6.9% appear just once. The top ten clonotypes cover around 29% of the sample.

PBMCs were stained with CellTrace CFSE and grown for over five days in RPMI containing approximately 7.6% human serum and peptide pools at approximately 1 ug/mL each. Unfixed proliferating CD4 T cells were sorted on a BD FACSAria as live CD56-CD19-CD16-CD3+CD4+ CFSE-low cells. The enrolled adults were healthy and tested seronegative for ZIKV, JEV, YFV, DENV and WNV on microneutralization screening. Samples came from a phase 1, double-blinded, randomized, placebo-controlled trial of an alum-adjuvanted Zika purified-inactivated virus (ZPIV) vaccine. Peripheral blood mononuclear cells were isolated by standard procedure and stored frozen in liquid nitrogen until use. This clonotype is classified as hyperexpanded (1% or more). Base-call qualities are not available, and no considerably larger clone is one nucleotide away. This TCR came from an adult woman who received an inactivated Zika virus vaccine. The starting material was antigen-activated CD4+ T cells from blood, cultured, obtained during a Zika inactivated vaccine study.

The nucleotide sequence is TGCGCCAGCAGCCTTGAAGGGCAGGCAGACTATGGCTACACCTTC. The encoded protein is CASSLEGQADYGYTF. This chain is built from TRBV4-3 and TRBJ1-2; no D gene can be assigned with confidence. The CDR3 spans 15 residues, from the cysteine through the phenylalanine. Only CDR3 DNA is held: 45 bases, read in frame from base 1. The germline V gene provides CDR1 LGHNA and CDR2 YSLEER. A distance of 15 bases separates the germline ends of V and J, which lose 4 bases and 3 bases respectively.